The 5 T cell receptor beta chains given below trace back to one sample, sequenced in a study of PD-1 blockade in mismatch repair-deficient tumors (dated 2017 in TCRdb). The method was the immunoSEQ multiplex PCR assay. Entries here come from immuneACCESS through TCRdb and include only in-frame sequences with V and J called. Some clones fail to appear in such tables; in the studies checked, an unresolved V gene covers under half of the shortfall, and the cause of the remainder is unknown. Within this sample are around 120,000 clones, with 88% of them counted one time only. The ten largest clones take up 12% of the sample. Sequenced material: peripheral blood, taken approximately 70 weeks after starting pembrolizumab. The receptors were gathered from an adult with mismatch repair-deficient cancer.

The V call is TRBV30, the J call TRBJ2-7; D unresolved. V lost 2 bases, J lost 0 bases, and 5 bases lay in between. Per the germline V gene, CDR1 is GTSNPN and CDR2 is SVGIG (reference sequence). CDR3 length: 12 amino acids. The CDR3 sequence: CAWSSFSYEQYF. DNA of the CDR3: TGTGCCTGGAGTAGTTTCTCCTACGAGCAGTACTTC. The entire variable domain, with the rest obtained from reference TRBV30 and TRBJ2-7, is as follows: SQTIHQWPATLVQPVGSPLSLECTVEGTSNPNLYWYRQAAGRGLQLLFYSVGIGQISSEVPQNLSASRPQDRQFILSSKKLLLSDSGFYLCAWSSFSYEQYFGPGTRLTVT.

The rearrangement links TRBV28 to TRBJ2-7; D unclear. The CDR3 totals 14 residues. The V gene's germline CDR1 is MDHEN and CDR2 SYDVKM. V lost 3 bases, J lost 2 bases, and 11 bases lay in between. The DNA for the CDR3 is TGTGCCAGCAGTTTTCCCGGATTGACCTACGAGCAGTACTTC. Its translation is CASSFPGLTYEQYF. Full variable domain (rest looked up from reference TRBV28 and TRBJ2-7): DVKVTQSSRYLVKRTGEKVFLECVQDMDHENMFWYRQDPGLGLRLIYFSYDVKMKEKGDIPEGYSVSREKKERFSLILESASTNQTSMYLCASSFPGLTYEQYFGPGTRLTVT.

The chain combines TRBV5-6 with TRBJ2-7; D is undetermined. CDR1 and CDR2 from the germline V gene are SGHDT and YYEEEE. Trimming left V 1 base short and J 6 bases short, with 14 bases between. This CDR3 has 14 amino acids. For the CDR3, the DNA is TGTGCCAGCAGCTTGAACCGTCATCTGGGCGAGCAGTACTTC. Its translation: CASSLNRHLGEQYF.

V usage is TRBV9 and J usage is TRBJ2-2; no clear D. There are 12 residues in the CDR3. Looked up from germline, CDR1 is SGDLS and CDR2 is YYNGEE. Trimming removed 2 bases from V and 6 bases from J, with 5 bases in between. The CDR3: CASSVTSGELFF. The CDR3 coding sequence is TGTGCCAGCAGCGTGACATCCGGGGAGCTGTTTTTT.

As DNA, the CDR3 is TGTGCCAGTAGTAGAACTTCTAGCTCCTACAATGAGCAGTTCTTC. This translates into CASSRTSSSYNEQFF. The chain has TRBV19 and TRBJ2-1; D not certain. The CDR3 spans 15 residues. V lost 4 bases, J lost 0 bases, and 10 bases lay in between. The germline V gene has CDR1 LNHDA and CDR2 SQIVND (reference sequence). The complete variable domain, with remaining parts taken from reference TRBV19 and TRBJ2-1, reads DGGITQSPKYLFRKEGQNVTLSCEQNLNHDAMYWYRQDPGQGLRLIYYSQIVNDFQKGDIAEGYSVSREKKESFPLTVTSAQKNPTAFYLCASSRTSSSYNEQFFGPGTRLTVL.